The T cell receptor beta chain under discussion was sequenced for a study of T cells in women clearing cervical HPV infection. In the study overall: Case blood was drawn a median approximately five months after lesion detection. With HLA typing for only a few women, HLA confounding remains possible.

MY09/MY11 PCR detected cervical HPV DNA; dot-blot assigned genotypes. This CDR3 contains 14 residues. Germline V gene lookup returns CDR1 KGHSH and CDR2 LQKENI. General study results and limits: TRBV6-7 relative abundance averaged about 0.11% in cases and 0.15% to 0.2% in controls.

About this clone itself: Its antigen is unidentified. The read terminates 3 residues ahead of where the CDR3 ends, so the germline J gene completes it.

The table came from immunoSEQ multiplex PCR; TCRdb's copy has only in-frame clones and leaves some out. The listing contains tens of thousands of clones. The sequencing input was blood buffy coat. This chain connects TRBV18 to TRBJ1-2; 9 nucleotides agree with TRBD1. The source is a woman aged 18-70 years with a cervical HPV16 infection that either progressed to CIN3+ or cleared (not recorded which). CDR3 DNA, as far as it was read: TGTGCCAGCTCACCAGGGACAGGGATAGAGGAC. It specifies CASSPGTGIED. The entire CDR3 sequence reads CASSPGTGIEDYTF. Combining the CDR3 with reference TRBV18 and TRBJ1-2 gives the whole variable domain NAGVMQNPRHLVRRRGQEARLRCSPMKGHSHVYWYRQLPEEGLKFMVYLQKENIIDESGMPKERFSAEFPKEGPSILRIQQVVRGDSAAYFCASSPGTGIEDYTFGSGTRLTVV.